This T cell receptor (beta chain) was sequenced for a study of blood T cell repertoires in COVID-19. Across the whole study: The United States, Italy and Spain supplied acute and convalescent COVID-19 samples. Sources were T cells, B-cell-depleted T cells, or PBMCs; the material itself was cDNA or gDNA.

The V end was cut by 3 bases, the J end by 3 bases, with 14 bases between. Germline V gives CDR1 KGHSH, CDR2 LQKENI. The CDR3 has 15 amino acids. Per the authors' pipeline: Amplification from reference gene primers served as the basis for estimated nucleated cell counts. The assay was immunoSEQ multiplex PCR, and TCRdb's table has in-frame clones only and misses some. V and J calls and clone size are as listed in that table; D and trimming were resolved from the DNA. In the table there are around 130,000 clones, 80% to 85% of which are singletons. The origin of this receptor is a human donor in a cohort sampled during active COVID-19. Sequencing used peripheral blood. The chain combines TRBV18 with TRBJ1-1, with D possibly being TRBD1 (6 bases). CDR3 amino acids: CASSPSQGLDTEAFF. The DNA of the CDR3 is TGTGCCAGCTCACCTTCCCAGGGGCTAGACACTGAAGCTTTCTTT.